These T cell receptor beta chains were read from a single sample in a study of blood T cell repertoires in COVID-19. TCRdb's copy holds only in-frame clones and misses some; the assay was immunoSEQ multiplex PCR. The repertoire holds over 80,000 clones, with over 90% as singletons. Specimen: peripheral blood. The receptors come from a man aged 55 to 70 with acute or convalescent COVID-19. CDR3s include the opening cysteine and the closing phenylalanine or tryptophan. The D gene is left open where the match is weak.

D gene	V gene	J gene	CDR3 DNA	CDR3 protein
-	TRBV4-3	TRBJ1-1	TGCGCCAGCAGCCAAGAGAACGGGATGAACACTGAAGCTTTCTTT	CASSQENGMNTEAFF
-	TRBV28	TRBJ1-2	TGTGCCAGCAGTTTCGAGCAGGGGAAGGGCTACACCTTC	CASSFEQGKGYTF
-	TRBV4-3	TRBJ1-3	TGCGCCAGCAGCCAAGAGGGGGGTGCTGGAAACACCATATATTTT	CASSQEGGAGNTIYF
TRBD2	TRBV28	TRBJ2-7	TGTGCCAGCAGTTTAACCAGCGGGGCATTCTTAGCCCGCTACGAGCAGTACTTC	CASSLTSGAFLARYEQYF
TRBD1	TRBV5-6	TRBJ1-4	TGTGCCAGCCGGGGACAGCTAAATGAAAAACTGTTTTTT	CASRGQLNEKLFF
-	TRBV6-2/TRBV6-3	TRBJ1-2	TGTGCCAGCAGTTACGGCTTGGCGGGAGGCTACACCTTC	CASSYGLAGGYTF
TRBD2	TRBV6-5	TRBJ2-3	TGTGCCAGCGGGTGGACTAGCGGCACAGATACGCAGTATTTT	CASGWTSGTDTQYF
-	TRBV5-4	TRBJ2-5	TGTGCCAGCAGCCCTGAGGCCGCGACCCAGTACTTC	CASSPEAATQYF
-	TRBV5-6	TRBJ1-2	TGTGCCAGCAGCTCCGGACAGTACTATGGCTACACCTTC	CASSSGQYYGYTF
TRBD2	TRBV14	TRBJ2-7	TGTGCCAGCAGCCAAGAAGCCCCTGGACGACTAGCGGTTTCCTACGAGCAGTACTTC	CASSQEAPGRLAVSYEQYF
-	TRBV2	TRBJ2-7	TGTGCCAGCAGTGAAGACCCATTAGGGGGTGAGCAGTACTTC	CASSEDPLGGEQYF
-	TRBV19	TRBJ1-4	TGTGCCAGTAGTGATACCCCAGGGCCTCATGAAAAACTGTTTTTT	CASSDTPGPHEKLFF
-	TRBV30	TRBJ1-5	TGTGCCTGGAGTGGAGGGGGGGGACTAATTCAGCCCCAGCATTTT	CAWSGGGGLIQPQHF
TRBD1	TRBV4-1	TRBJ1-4	TGCGCCAGCAGCCAACTACCGACAGGGGAGAATGAAAAACTGTTTTTT	CASSQLPTGENEKLFF
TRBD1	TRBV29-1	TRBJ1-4	TGCAGCGTTGGCAGCTCAGGGGGGTATGAAAAACTGTTTTTT	CSVGSSGGYEKLFF
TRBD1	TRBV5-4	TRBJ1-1	TGTGCCAGCAACCGGGACAGGAGCATGAACACTGAAGCTTTCTTT	CASNRDRSMNTEAFF
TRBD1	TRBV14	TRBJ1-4	TGTGCCAGCAGCCTAATGACAGGGTCCGAAAAACTGTTTTTT	CASSLMTGSEKLFF